This TCR beta chain was captured by sequencing in a study of T cell repertoires in cytomegalovirus infection. Ten or more counts support this clonotype. V lost 2 bases to trimming and J lost 8 bases, with 12 bases between them. This CDR3 spans 14 amino acids. CDR1 is MDHEN, CDR2 SYDVKM, per germline. TCRdb reanalysed the reads using MiXCR and keeps one entry per CDR3 protein. The sample has 200,000 to 300,000 distinct CDR3 sequences; roughly 12% are singletons. The V and J genes are TRBV28 and TRBJ1-4, with a weak D call TRBD1 (6 bases). This clonotype originated in a human donor in good health (CMV status not recorded). Some clones in this sample may be carry-over from other donors' samples. The sample comprised PBMCs. CDR3 in DNA: TGTGCCAGCAGTTTAAGGTCAGGGGAGGAAAAACTGTTTTTT. Residues: CASSLRSGEEKLFF.